This entry describes one TCR beta chain. What it binds is unknown. Tagging with unique molecular identifiers was applied to individual cDNA molecules. Each CDR3 protein gets one entry after TCRdb re-called the 5' RACE reads with MiXCR. This sample has around 53,000 distinct CDR3 sequences, with 12% found just once. CDR3 length: 16 residues. Trimming removed 2 bases at V and 0 bases at J, with 13 bases between. Germline CDR1 reads MNHEY; CDR2 reads SVGEGT. This sample is part of a study of early T cells in non-severe SARS-CoV-2 infection. As for the study in general: With bulk RNA from unsorted whole blood as input, sequencing yielded unpaired chains. Notes on the study in general: The matching step, a VDJdb search, favored anti-spike CD8 responses and missed private and CD4 specificities.

The gene calls are TRBV6-2 or TRBV6-3 and TRBJ1-2, with D possibly TRBD1 on 6 matching bases. The sequence was collected from an adult who was a healthcare worker with PCR-confirmed SARS-CoV-2 infection or an uninfected control (not recorded which). The specimen sequenced was whole blood. This chain's CDR3 is CASSYSGTHANYGYTF. CDR3 nucleotides: TGTGCCAGCAGTTACAGTGGGACACATGCTAACTATGGCTACACCTTC.